The 14 T cell receptor beta chains listed next were all sequenced from one sample in a study of post-analysis software for immune sequencing data. Unique molecular identifiers had been added to the TCR beta cDNA libraries. One entry per CDR3 protein results from TCRdb running MiXCR on the PCR reads. The repertoire holds about half a million distinct CDR3 sequences, with less than 40% as singletons. General study findings and limits: Higher frequency in patients than in controls was seen for five TRBV segments, with TRBV5-6, TRBV5-1 and TRBV20-1 among them.

Their cognate antigens are unknown. The specimen was blood. The source is a girl younger than 18 with multiple sclerosis.

This clonotype was detected a few times. The genes are TRBV5-6 and TRBJ2-4; D is undetermined. The CDR3 covers 14 residues. Trimming cost V 6 bases and J 0 bases, with 10 bases left between them. CDR1 is SGHDT and CDR2 is YYEEEE in the germline V gene. The chain's CDR3 is CASTQTGAKNIQYF. CDR3 sequence (DNA): TGTGCCAGCACTCAGACGGGAGCCAAAAACATTCAGTACTTC.

V and J are TRBV12-5 and TRBJ2-7; D is unclear. This CDR3 region has 12 residues. Germline CDR1 LGHNT, CDR2 FRNRAP. Trimming cost V 1 base and J 12 bases, with 13 bases left between them. The CDR3 region is CASGLGLETLYF. The CDR3 bases are TGTGCTAGTGGTTTGGGCTTGGAGACCCTGTACTTC.

This clonotype showed up just a few times. This sequence joins TRBV5-1 and TRBJ2-3; TRBD2 aligns across 8 bases. J gave up 4 bases and V 3 bases, and 7 bases lay outside the gene matches. In germline, CDR1 is SGHRS, CDR2 YFSETQ. The CDR3 spans 15 residues. This CDR3 is CASSSLPGGADTQYF. CDR3 coding DNA: TGCGCCAGCAGCTCGCTTCCGGGGGGGGCAGATACGCAGTATTTT. Drawing the rest from reference TRBV5-1 and TRBJ2-3, the complete variable domain is KAGVTQTPRYLIKTRGQQVTLSCSPISGHRSVSWYQQTPGQGLQFLFEYFSETQRNKGNFPGRFSGRQFSNSRSEMNVSTLELGDSALYLCASSSLPGGADTQYFGPGTRLTVL.

The chain couples TRBV7-2 to TRBJ2-1; 8 bases align to TRBD2. Judging by the DNA end, TRBJ2-7 fits better; the J call may be wrong. Germline loops: CDR1 SGHTA, CDR2 FQGNSA. The length of the CDR3 is 16 residues. This chain's CDR3 is CASSQPRRGELYEQYF. The CDR3 region has the DNA TGTGCCAGCAGCCAGCCGAGGCGGGGGGAACTATACGAGCAGTACTTC.

The J gene is TRBJ2-3, the V gene TRBV11-2; 12 bases line up with TRBD2. The germline gives CDR1 SGHAT, CDR2 FQNNGV. This CDR3 has 14 amino acids. Trimming removed 7 bases from V and 3 bases from J; junction bases left unmatched: 2. The CDR3 DNA reads as TGTGCCAGCAAGACTAGCGGGGGAACAGATACGCAGTATTTT. As protein: CASKTSGGTDTQYF.

The chain uses TRBV5-1 and TRBJ1-4, with no clear D. Germline assignment: CDR1 SGHRS and CDR2 YFSETQ. CDR3 length equals 14 residues. V was trimmed by 0 bases and J by 6 bases, leaving 9 bases between them. In nucleotides, the CDR3 is TGCGCCAGCAGCTTGGGGCTGGACTATGAAAAACTGTTTTTT. Protein sequence: CASSLGLDYEKLFF. Based on the CDR3 plus reference TRBV5-1 and TRBJ1-4, the full variable domain is KAGVTQTPRYLIKTRGQQVTLSCSPISGHRSVSWYQQTPGQGLQFLFEYFSETQRNKGNFPGRFSGRQFSNSRSEMNVSTLELGDSALYLCASSLGLDYEKLFFGSGTQLSVL.

In this sample, this clonotype turned up many times. The junction and the germline gene differ at one end; a read error may be behind it. The chain recombines TRBV3-1 with TRBJ2-3; no firm D call. The germline V gene encodes CDR1 LGHDT and CDR2 YNNKEL (reference sequence). The CDR3 extends over 12 amino acids. The chain's CDR3 is CASSPDTDTQYF. The CDR3 coding sequence is TGCGCCAGCAGCCCAGACACAGATACGCAGTATTTT.

This clonotype appeared a few times. The chain links TRBV3-1 to TRBJ1-2, with TRBD1 matching 7 bases. This CDR3 contains 16 residues. CDR1 is LGHDT, CDR2 YNNKEL, per germline (reference sequence). The ends lost 3 bases at V and 0 bases at J; junction bases unmatched: 7. CDR3 bases: TGTGCCAGCAGCCAGGCTGGAGGGACAGCTAACTATGGCTACACCTTC. It yields the protein CASSQAGGTANYGYTF. Full variable domain (missing parts from reference TRBV3-1 and TRBJ1-2): DTAVSQTPKYLVTQMGNDKSIKCEQNLGHDTMYWYKQDSKKFLKIMFSYNNKELIINETVPNRFSPKSPDKAHLNLHINSLELGDSAVYFCASSQAGGTANYGYTFGSGTRLTVV.

This clonotype was detected a few times. The chain is built from TRBV6-5 and TRBJ2-1; 8 bases align to TRBD1. V lost 6 bases, J lost 5 bases, and 9 bases stayed unmatched. Germline V gene data show CDR1 as MNHEY and CDR2 as SVGAGI. The CDR3 totals 15 residues. The CDR3 DNA follows: TGTGCCAGCAGGGTGACAGGGGCGTACAACAATGAGCAGTTCTTC. As protein: CASRVTGAYNNEQFF.

This sequence joins TRBV24-1 and TRBJ1-5; TRBD1 is a possible D gene (5 bases). Germline V gene sequence: CDR1 KGHDR, CDR2 SFDVKD. V was pared by 10 bases and J by 0 bases, with 9 bases between. This CDR3 spans 13 amino acids. DNA of the CDR3: TGTGCCACAGGGGCCCATAGCAATCAGCCCCAGCATTTT. Protein sequence: CATGAHSNQPQHF.

V is TRBV5-5 and J is TRBJ2-7; 8 nucleotides match TRBD1. The CDR3 is 14 residues long. Losses at the gene ends were 4 bases for V and 2 bases for J; bases not matched to a gene: 5. The germline V gene encodes CDR1 SGHKS and CDR2 YYEKEE (reference sequence). The CDR3 reads CASSGADRAYEQYF. The CDR3 region has the DNA TGTGCCAGCAGCGGAGCGGACAGGGCCTACGAGCAGTACTTC. Based on the CDR3 plus reference TRBV5-5 and TRBJ2-7, the full variable domain is DAGVTQSPTHLIKTRGQQVTLRCSPISGHKSVSWYQQVLGQGPQFIFQYYEKEERGRGNFPDRFSARQFPNYSSELNVNALLLGDSALYLCASSGADRAYEQYFGPGTRLTVT.

This chain connects TRBV20-1 to TRBJ2-1, with 8 bases lining up with TRBD1. This CDR3 region has 15 residues. The ends lost 5 bases at V and 6 bases at J; junction bases unmatched: 12. Germline-derived CDR1 and CDR2 are DFQATT and SNEGSKA (reference sequence). Written as DNA, the CDR3 is TGCAGTGCTCCTCCGGGTCAGGGGGCCGGCAATGAGCAGTTCTTC. This sequence encodes CSAPPGQGAGNEQFF.

V and J are TRBV28 and TRBJ2-1, with no clear D. Looked up from germline, CDR1 is MDHEN and CDR2 is SYDVKM. This CDR3 has 13 amino acids. Trimming removed 6 bases at V and 5 bases at J, with 11 bases between. The CDR3 loop is CASSPLTHNEQFF. For the CDR3, the DNA is TGTGCCAGCAGCCCATTGACCCACAATGAGCAGTTCTTC.

This chain connects TRBV28 to TRBJ2-5; D perhaps matches TRBD2 (6 bases). V was clipped by 7 bases and J by 4 bases, with 19 bases between them. The CDR3 loop spans 15 amino acids. The germline V gene has CDR1 MDHEN and CDR2 SYDVKM. CDR3 region: CASTPAGRNTETQYF. CDR3 nucleotide sequence: TGTGCCAGCACTCCCGCAGGGAGGAATACAGAGACCCAGTACTTC.